Listed below are T cell receptor beta chains from one sample, sequenced in a study of T cells in Graves' hyperthyroidism and ophthalmopathy. TCRdb independently ran MiXCR on the multiplex PCR reads; one entry per CDR3 protein. This table holds a few hundred thousand distinct CDR3 sequences, roughly an eighth found once. Sequenced sample: blood. These receptors were obtained from a woman aged 40-49 years with Graves' ophthalmopathy. Each CDR3 is given with its conserved first and last residue. A D gene is named only where the DNA matches it firmly. The size field is filled for only some rows; it gives once, few, many or a size class.

CDR3aa: CASSRLMNTEAFF
CDR3nt: TGTGCCAGCTCAAGGCTAATGAACACTGAAGCTTTCTTT
v_gene: TRBV27
d_gene: .
abundance: many
j_gene: TRBJ1-1

CDR3aa: CSARGLAILYEQYF
CDR3nt: TGCAGTGCTAGGGGACTAGCGATTCTCTACGAGCAGTACTTC
v_gene: TRBV20-1
d_gene: TRBD2
abundance: .
j_gene: TRBJ2-7

CDR3aa: CSARDPTSGSTDTQYF
CDR3nt: TGCAGTGCTAGAGATCCCACTAGCGGGAGCACAGATACGCAGTATTTT
v_gene: TRBV20-1
d_gene: TRBD2
abundance: few
j_gene: TRBJ2-3

CDR3aa: CSTTESGTGELFF
CDR3nt: TGCAGCACGACCGAATCGGGCACCGGGGAGCTGTTTTTT
v_gene: TRBV29-1
d_gene: .
abundance: few
j_gene: TRBJ2-2

CDR3aa: CSASGTGYADTQYF
CDR3nt: TGCAGTGCATCGGGGACAGGGTATGCAGATACGCAGTATTTT
v_gene: TRBV20-1
d_gene: TRBD1
abundance: .
j_gene: TRBJ2-3

CDR3aa: CASSSRTRPLINYGYTF
CDR3nt: TGTGCCAGCAGCTCCCGGACACGTCCGCTGATCAACTATGGCTACACCTTC
v_gene: TRBV11-2
d_gene: .
abundance: many
j_gene: TRBJ1-2

CDR3aa: CASSRTSGRRGTDTQYF
CDR3nt: TGTGCCAGCAGTCGGACTAGCGGGAGAAGGGGCACAGATACGCAGTATTTT
v_gene: TRBV12-3/TRBV12-4
d_gene: TRBD2
abundance: many
j_gene: TRBJ2-3

CDR3aa: CASSQRTGRPEEKLFF
CDR3nt: TGTGCCAGCAGCCAGAGGACAGGTCGCCCAGAAGAAAAACTGTTTTTT
v_gene: TRBV14
d_gene: TRBD1
abundance: .
j_gene: TRBJ1-4

CDR3aa: CASSSNLAGGSTGELFF
CDR3nt: TGTGCCAGCAGCTCAAACCTGGCGGGAGGGAGCACCGGGGAGCTGTTTTTT
v_gene: TRBV28
d_gene: TRBD2
abundance: many
j_gene: TRBJ2-2

CDR3aa: CATSDLQVEGGSSYNEQFF
CDR3nt: TGTGCCACCAGTGATTTGCAGGTAGAGGGGGGGAGCTCCTACAATGAGCAGTTCTTC
v_gene: TRBV24-1
d_gene: .
abundance: .
j_gene: TRBJ2-1

CDR3aa: CASTERGQVSKKPQHF
CDR3nt: TGTGCCAGTACCGAGCGGGGACAGGTATCCAAGAAGCCCCAGCATTTT
v_gene: TRBV19
d_gene: TRBD1
abundance: .
j_gene: TRBJ1-5

CDR3aa: CSARETGTTNYEQYF
CDR3nt: TGCAGTGCTAGAGAAACCGGGACTACGAATTACGAGCAGTACTTC
v_gene: TRBV20-1
d_gene: TRBD2
abundance: .
j_gene: TRBJ2-7

CDR3aa: CASDRLAQETQYF
CDR3nt: TGTGCCAGCGATCGACTAGCCCAAGAGACCCAGTACTTC
v_gene: TRBV27
d_gene: TRBD2
abundance: many
j_gene: TRBJ2-5

CDR3aa: CASSLRTGADTQYF
CDR3nt: TGCGCCAGCAGCCTCCGGACAGGCGCAGATACGCAGTATTTT
v_gene: TRBV4-1
d_gene: TRBD1
abundance: few
j_gene: TRBJ2-3

CDR3aa: CASCPGQDFSPLHF
CDR3nt: TGTGCCAGCTGCCCAGGGCAGGACTTTTCACCCCTCCACTTT
v_gene: TRBV6-1
d_gene: .
abundance: many
j_gene: TRBJ1-6

CDR3aa: CASSDGGRPGELFF
CDR3nt: TGTGCCAGCAGTGATGGGGGGCGTCCCGGGGAGCTGTTTTTT
v_gene: TRBV2
d_gene: .
abundance: .
j_gene: TRBJ2-2